The TCR beta chain described here comes from a study of naive CD8 T cells in extremely preterm neonates (dated by TCRdb to 2017 to 2019). Context from the whole study: The abstract gives the adult participants' age range as 25-50 years, whereas the methods give 20-50 years. The study compared TCRbeta CDR3 repertoires of sorted naive CD8+ T cells across four age groups: extremely preterm neonates, term neonates, young children and adults.

In regard to this clone: Its antigen is still unknown. Base qualities are not at hand, and no much larger clone is one base apart.

TCRbeta CDR3 regions were amplified from genomic DNA by a two-step, bias-controlled multiplex PCR. Primers specific for every TRBV and TRBJ gene segment were used in the multiplex PCR. TCRbeta repertoire data were generated with the immunoSEQ Assay. The paper's processing steps were these. A relative-frequency ratio and a modified nearest-neighbor algorithm were applied to filter and cluster reads so that closely related sequences were merged. IMGT annotation was followed for the assignment of V, D and J genes to CDR3 sequences. Template counts were corrected for PCR amplification bias and quantified by comparison with synthetic TCR CDR3 analog sequences. Analyses were restricted to unique productive sequences, meaning in-frame CDR3 sequences without stop codons. The immunoSEQ Analyzer software was used to compute clonality, defined as 1 minus Pielou's evenness, and iChao1 richness. Depending on the Shapiro-Wilk normality results, either Student's t-test or a non-parametric test was run in JMP for statistical testing. TCRdb's version of the immuneACCESS table is confined to in-frame rearrangements and falls short of the full clone set. An unresolved V gene accounts for under half of the shortfall where checked; the remainder is of unknown origin. V, J and clone size reflect that table, while D and trimming were determined from the DNA. Here the sample has under 5,000 clones; 97% occur a single time. The ten largest make up 0.65% to 0.9% of the sample.

The peripheral blood donors were five healthy children aged about 15-56 months who were having elective routine surgery, plus five healthy nonsmoking adults. A FACSAria III cell sorter was used to sort live, Annexin V-negative naive CD8+ T cells (CD3+CD8+CD45RA+CCR7+). Between roughly 17,000 and 110,000 naive CD8+ T cells were sorted per sample. Ficoll-Paque density gradient centrifugation was used to isolate mononuclear cells from diluted blood. Mononuclear cells were cryopreserved in approximately 10% DMSO with roughly 90% FBS and stored long term at -150°C before sorting. After thawing, cells were stained with Annexin V along with antibodies against CD3, CD8, CCR7 and CD45RA. Genomic DNA was extracted from snap-frozen sorted cell pellets with the DNeasy Blood and Tissue Kit. The germline V gene sets CDR1 to SNHLY and CDR2 to FYNNEI. There are 14 amino acids in the CDR3, from cysteine to phenylalanine inclusive. Left in the record is the CDR3 DNA by itself, 42 bases read in frame from the first base. V and J lose 3 bases and 6 bases, and a span of 13 bases separates them.

The study at large found these results: Compared with the older groups, preterm CDR3s were shorter and closer to germline, carrying fewer N additions and showing less junctional trimming. Compared with all other age groups, preterm neonates showed significantly lower iChao1 richness (p < 0.05) along with an even clone distribution, indicating a less rich repertoire. To track T cell development within individuals, the authors urged prospective longitudinal studies of preterm and term neonates. A larger fraction of CDR3 nucleotide sequences was shared among preterm neonates (about 2.7%) than among term neonates (roughly 0.4%), young children (approximately 0.03%) and adults (around 0.01%). A small sample size and variable productive template counts among preterm samples were noted by the authors as limitations.

The sample taken for sequencing was naive CD8+ T cells from blood. The sequence links TRBV2 to TRBJ2-3; a tentative D match to TRBD1 spans 5 bases. The TCR originated in a human donor in good health. The CDR3 here reads CASSERTGYDTQYF. The nucleotide sequence is TGTGCCAGCAGTGAGAGAACAGGTTACGATACGCAGTATTTT.